This TCR beta chain was observed in a study of OX40 agonist ivuxolimab in advanced cancers. General observations from the study: At 0.1 to 3.0 mg/kg and by week 6, CD4+ and CD8+ T cells in the blood had expanded clonally.

The method was immunoSEQ multiplex PCR; TCRdb's version includes in-frame clones alone and lacks a portion of them. The sample comprises tens of thousands of clones, 70% to 90% of which are singletons, and 3% to 4.5% rests with the top ten. CDR3 length: 14 amino acids. V lost 6 bases to trimming and J lost 4 bases, with 16 bases between them. The V gene's germline CDR1 is SGHVS and CDR2 FQNEAQ. As concerns this clone: What it binds is unknown.

V is TRBV7-8 and J is TRBJ2-7; D may correspond to TRBD1 or TRBD2 (5 bases each). This receptor was obtained from an adult with an advanced solid tumor such as melanoma, head and neck, liver or kidney cancer. The sample in question was CD4+ or CD8+ T cells sorted from blood, obtained in a trial of the OX40 agonist ivuxolimab. The CDR3 bases are TGTGCCAGCAGTTCCGCTGGGACCCAGTACGAGCAGTACTTC. As protein: CASSSAGTQYEQYF.